The rows below give T cell receptor beta chains drawn from one sample of a study of blood T cell repertoires in COVID-19. Repertoires were generated with immunoSEQ multiplex PCR, while TCRdb's copy carries only in-frame clones and drops some. This table holds about 100,000 clones, about 80% found once. Specimen: peripheral blood. These receptors came from a human donor in a cohort sampled during active COVID-19. The CDR3 runs from the conserved cysteine through the conserved F or W. A D gene is named only where the DNA matches it firmly. Some rows have no size entry. The others give once, few or many, or a class for an expanded clone.

TRBJ1-4 | - | 16 | TRBV5-6 | TRBD1 | TGTGCCAGCAGCTTGGCCGGACAGGGGCTCGAGGAAAAACTGTTTTTT | CASSLAGQGLEEKLFF
TRBJ1-2 | - | 15 | TRBV19 | - | TGTGCCAGTAGTGCGACGGGGGGGGCTGGCTATGGCTACACCTTC | CASSATGGAGYGYTF
TRBJ1-2 | - | 14 | TRBV5-1 | TRBD1 | TGCGCCAGCAGCTTGGCGGGACAGCTCTATGGCTACACCTTC | CASSLAGQLYGYTF
TRBJ1-1 | - | 13 | TRBV12-3/TRBV12-4 | - | TGTGCCAGCAGTTTCGGGACACTTGGGGAAGCTTTCTTT | CASSFGTLGEAFF
TRBJ2-1 | - | 13 | TRBV19 | - | TGTGCCAGTAGTCTCGTTAGCGGCAATGAGCAGTTCTTC | CASSLVSGNEQFF
TRBJ1-6 | - | 18 | TRBV5-3 | - | TGTGCCAGAAGCTCCTATATGACGAAAACTAGAACCGCGGGTCGCCTCCACTTT | CARSSYMTKTRTAGRLHF
TRBJ2-1 | - | 16 | TRBV24-1 | TRBD2 | TGTGCCACCAGTGACGTAGCGGGAGATCAATGGAATGAGCAGTTCTTC | CATSDVAGDQWNEQFF
TRBJ1-1 | - | 13 | TRBV6-6 | - | TGTGCCAGCAGTTACTCGAGTCGGGGTGAAGCTTTCTTT | CASSYSSRGEAFF
TRBJ2-6 | many | 17 | TRBV19 | - | TGTGCCAGTAGTATAGATCTAACGAGCTCTGGGGCCAACGTCCTGACTTTC | CASSIDLTSSGANVLTF
TRBJ1-2 | - | 15 | TRBV9 | - | TGTGCCAGCGCCAATCAGGGGCAGGCTAACTATGGCTACACCTTC | CASANQGQANYGYTF
TRBJ1-1 | - | 14 | TRBV18 | - | TGTGCCAGCTCACCAATTCCAAGGGGTACTGAAGCTTTCTTT | CASSPIPRGTEAFF
TRBJ2-7 | - | 14 | TRBV6-5 | TRBD2 | TGTGCCAGCAACACCGGGACTAGTGTCTACGAGCAGTACTTC | CASNTGTSVYEQYF
TRBJ2-2 | - | 16 | TRBV24-1 | - | TGTGCCACCAGTGATTCCGGGAAACCCAACACCGGGGAGCTGTTTTTT | CATSDSGKPNTGELFF
TRBJ2-7 | once | 15 | TRBV25-1 | TRBD1 | TGTGCCAGCAAACCCTCCGACAGGGTATTCGGCGAGCAGTACTTC | CASKPSDRVFGEQYF
TRBJ2-7 | - | 15 | TRBV5-4 | TRBD2 | TGTGCCAGCAGCCCCTATGGGGGGGGAAACTACGAGCAGTACTTC | CASSPYGGGNYEQYF
TRBJ2-7 | - | 13 | TRBV21-1 | - | TGTGCCAGCAGCAAAGAAGCGGGGGACGAGCAGTACTTC | CASSKEAGDEQYF
TRBJ2-6 | - | 17 | TRBV18 | - | TGTGCCAGCTCACCACGGGGGCACGGCTCTGGGGCCAACGTCCTGACTTTC | CASSPRGHGSGANVLTF
TRBJ2-2 | - | 14 | TRBV27 | - | TGTGCCAGCAGTTCCCTCACTCCAACCGGGGAGCTGTTTTTT | CASSSLTPTGELFF
TRBJ1-1 | - | 12 | TRBV28 | - | TGTGCCAGCAGCCCGAGGAACACTGAAGCTTTCTTT | CASSPRNTEAFF
TRBJ2-1 | - | 14 | TRBV18 | TRBD2 | TGTGCCAGCTCAGGGACTAGCGGCATCAATGAGCAGTTCTTC | CASSGTSGINEQFF
TRBJ2-3 | - | 15 | TRBV11-2 | TRBD2 | TGTGCCAGCAGCTCCAGACTAGCGGGCACAGATACGCAGTATTTT | CASSSRLAGTDTQYF
TRBJ1-5 | - | 12 | TRBV29-1 | - | TGCAGCGTTGGCGAGGGCCGTCAGCCCCAGCATTTT | CSVGEGRQPQHF
TRBJ1-3 | - | 13 | TRBV7-2 | TRBD1 | TGTGCCAGCAGTTCCCGGGACAGGGGGACCATATATTTT | CASSSRDRGTIYF
TRBJ1-2 | - | 13 | TRBV12-3/TRBV12-4 | TRBD1 | TGTGCCAGCAGGTCCCGGGACAGATATGGCTACACCTTC | CASRSRDRYGYTF
TRBJ1-4 | - | 14 | TRBV28 | - | TGTGCCAGCAGTCGGCAGGGTACGGGCGAAAAACTGTTTTTT | CASSRQGTGEKLFF